This TCR beta chain was found in a study of blood T cells in healthy people across ages. Study results and limitations: Estimated diversity that came from one million T cells was considered an underestimate.

Caucasian, healthy and from Russia, the donors were aged between roughly 6 and 95. The authors ran a second PCR of about 6 to 12 cycles using a sample-barcoded 5' primer and a J-beta primer mix. MiXCR, run by TCRdb on the 5' RACE reads, gives a single entry per CDR3 protein. Seen here are about 720,000 distinct CDR3 sequences, approximately 22% observed once, and the top ten hold around 21%. This clonotype appeared a few times. What it binds is unknown. This CDR3 comprises 15 residues. CDR1 is SGHAT, CDR2 FQDESV, per germline (reference sequence). V lost 5 bases and J lost 5, with 18 bases in between. The J gene is TRBJ2-5, the V gene TRBV11-1, with TRBD1 as a possible D gene (6 bases). Material: blood. The sequence came from a man between 65 and 85 years old in good health. CDR3 DNA sequence: TGTGCCAGCAGCCCGTCACAGGGTGGCCACGAGACCCAGTACTTC. Protein: CASSPSQGGHETQYF.